The 15 T cell receptor beta chains presented below share a single source sample, sequenced in a study of T cell responses to AZD1222 COVID-19 vaccine. Produced via immunoSEQ multiplex PCR; TCRdb's table is partial and in-frame only. The profile shows about 160,000 clones, approximately 91% of them singletons. The sequencing here drew on peripheral blood, taken on day 0 of AZD1222 vaccination. The receptors were sampled from an adult in good health.

The chain uses TRBV5-1 and TRBJ1-1, with 9 bases aligning to TRBD1. The J segment lost 5 bases and the V segment lost 1 base, leaving 6 bases of the junction unmatched. Germline V lookup: CDR1 SGHRS, CDR2 YFSETQ. The CDR3 length is 15 residues. The CDR3 region is CASSLPGTGRTEAFF. The CDR3, as DNA: TGCGCCAGCAGCTTGCCCGGGACAGGGCGGACTGAAGCTTTCTTT.

The genes are TRBV14 and TRBJ2-1, with 9 bases matching TRBD2. The CDR3 is made up of 13 amino acids. CDR1 and CDR2 (germline): SGHDN, FVKESK. The V and J ends lost 6 bases and 5 bases, in that order; junction bases with no gene match: 2. CDR3: CASRASGNNEQFF. The CDR3 DNA is TGTGCCAGCAGGGCTAGCGGGAACAATGAGCAGTTCTTC. Full variable domain (outside the CDR3, taken from reference TRBV14 and TRBJ2-1): EAGVTQFPSHSVIEKGQTVTLRCDPISGHDNLYWYRRVMGKEIKFLLHFVKESKQDESGMPNNRFLAERTGGTYSTLKVQPAELEDSGVYFCASRASGNNEQFFGPGTRLTVL.

The chain employs TRBV6-2 or TRBV6-3 and TRBJ2-3; D gene uncertain. CDR3 length equals 15 residues. Germline CDR1 reads MNHEY; CDR2 reads SVGEGT. Trimming removed 4 bases from V and 0 bases from J, with 11 bases in between. The CDR3 region is CASSFMAASTDTQYF. CDR3 DNA sequence: TGTGCCAGCAGTTTCATGGCAGCTAGCACAGATACGCAGTATTTT.

The gene calls are TRBV5-4 and TRBJ2-1; D not resolved. V was pared by 1 base and J by 6 bases, with 5 bases between. Per germline, CDR1 SGHNT and CDR2 YYREEE (reference sequence). CDR3 length: 12 amino acids. This chain's CDR3 is CASSLTANEQFF. CDR3 nucleotide sequence: TGTGCCAGCAGCTTGACTGCCAATGAGCAGTTCTTC.

This sequence joins TRBV19 and TRBJ2-2; possibly TRBD1 for D (6 bases). The germline V gene has CDR1 LNHDA and CDR2 SQIVND (reference sequence). Deletions cut 5 bases from V and 5 bases from J, with 6 bases between. The CDR3 contains 12 residues. The CDR3 DNA sequence: TGTGCCAGTAGTCAGGGGACCGGGGAGCTGTTTTTT. Encoded protein: CASSQGTGELFF.

This chain connects TRBV27 to TRBJ1-5; D may be TRBD1 (6 bases). The CDR3 contains 16 residues. Trimming left V 3 bases short and J 2 bases short, with 14 bases between. Germline V gives CDR1 MNHEY, CDR2 SMNVEV (reference sequence). For the CDR3, the DNA is TGTGCCAGCAGTTTCCTAGACAACAGGGGCAATCAGCCCCAGCATTTT. Translating it yields CASSFLDNRGNQPQHF.

This chain connects TRBV6-2 or TRBV6-3 to TRBJ1-2; unclear D gene. The CDR3 totals 12 residues. V shed 2 bases and J shed 6 bases, with 7 bases lying between them. Germline CDR1 reads MNHEY; CDR2 reads SVGEGT. DNA for the CDR3: TGTGCCAGCAGTTACGCGTTGAATGGCTACACCTTC. Translating it yields CASSYALNGYTF.

The rearrangement links TRBV7-2 to TRBJ1-4; TRBD1 aligns across 7 bases. CDR1 is SGHTA and CDR2 is FQGNSA in the germline V gene. Germline trimming cut 1 base from V and 7 bases from J; bases unmatched to any gene: 6. The CDR3 is made up of 15 amino acids. CDR3 residues: CASSLDYRGGEKLFF. CDR3 in DNA: TGTGCCAGCAGCTTAGATTACAGGGGCGGTGAAAAACTGTTTTTT. The full variable domain, with the rest looked up from reference TRBV7-2 and TRBJ1-4, is GAGVSQSPSNKVTEKGKDVELRCDPISGHTALYWYRQSLGQGLEFLIYFQGNSAPDKSGLPSDRFSAERTGGSVSTLTIQRTQQEDSAVYLCASSLDYRGGEKLFFGSGTQLSVL.

This chain joins TRBV19 and TRBJ1-2, with 10 bases that match TRBD1. Germline V CDR1 and CDR2: LNHDA, SQIVND (reference sequence). The length of the CDR3 is 14 residues. J was trimmed by 10 bases and V by 7 bases; bases with no gene match: 12. The CDR3: CASTPPGDRGDYTF. The CDR3 DNA reads TGTGCCAGTACTCCCCCGGGGGACAGGGGAGACTACACCTTC.

This clone was seen a handful of times. The J gene is TRBJ2-7, the V gene TRBV28; D perhaps matches TRBD1 (5 bases). With 7 bases removed from V and 2 bases from J, the gap between germline ends came to 21 bases. CDR1 and CDR2 from the germline V gene are MDHEN and SYDVKM. CDR3 size: 16 residues. The CDR3 spells CASTESNRLYPYEQYF. In DNA, the CDR3 is TGTGCCAGCACCGAATCGAACAGGCTCTACCCCTACGAGCAGTACTTC.

To note about this clone: The junction does not match germline at one end; this may be a read error. The chain has TRBV3-1 (or the pseudogene TRBV3-2) and TRBJ2-5; D is unclear. Germline V lookup: CDR1 LGHDT, CDR2 YNNKEL (reference sequence). The CDR3 is 12 residues long. CDR3 sequence (DNA): TGTGCCAGCAGCCGGGTGGGGAAGACCCAGCACTTC. Protein sequence: CASSRVGKTQHF.

CDR3 in amino acids: CAWMQGRESYEQYF. The CDR3 region has the DNA TGTGCCTGGATGCAGGGAAGGGAGTCCTACGAGCAGTACTTC. J is TRBJ2-7 and V is TRBV30; D may correspond to TRBD1 or TRBD2 (5 bases each). The CDR3 sequence is 14 residues long. Trimming removed 4 bases at V and 1 base at J, with 14 bases between. CDR1 is GTSNPN and CDR2 is SVGIG in the germline V gene (reference sequence).

The gene calls are TRBV24-1 and TRBJ2-5, with 7 nucleotides matching TRBD2. The CDR3 is made up of 15 amino acids. V lost 5 bases to trimming and J lost 7 bases; unmatched junction nucleotides: 12. The germline V gene encodes CDR1 KGHDR and CDR2 SFDVKD. The CDR3 reads CATSGGEGGIPTQYF. For the CDR3, the DNA is TGTGCCACCAGTGGAGGGGAGGGCGGAATTCCGACCCAGTACTTC.

The genes are TRBV27 and TRBJ2-1; 9 bases fit TRBD2. The trim removed 1 base at V and 1 base at J, leaving 2 bases unmatched. The CDR3 has 16 residues. Germline V lookup: CDR1 MNHEY, CDR2 SMNVEV (reference sequence). The CDR3 protein is CASSLFSGGSYNEQFF. The CDR3 region has the DNA TGTGCCAGCAGTTTATTTAGCGGGGGATCCTACAATGAGCAGTTCTTC.

The chain employs TRBV12-1 and TRBJ1-5; TRBD1 is taken as the D call from the table, unchecked against the DNA. TRBV12-1 is designated a pseudogene. The CDR3 is 20 residues long. The CDR3 sequence: CASSFVGLAGDEYSNQPQHF. In DNA, the CDR3 is TGTGCCAGCAGCTTTGTAGGTCTCGCAGGGGATGAATATAGCAATCAGCCCCAGCATTTT.